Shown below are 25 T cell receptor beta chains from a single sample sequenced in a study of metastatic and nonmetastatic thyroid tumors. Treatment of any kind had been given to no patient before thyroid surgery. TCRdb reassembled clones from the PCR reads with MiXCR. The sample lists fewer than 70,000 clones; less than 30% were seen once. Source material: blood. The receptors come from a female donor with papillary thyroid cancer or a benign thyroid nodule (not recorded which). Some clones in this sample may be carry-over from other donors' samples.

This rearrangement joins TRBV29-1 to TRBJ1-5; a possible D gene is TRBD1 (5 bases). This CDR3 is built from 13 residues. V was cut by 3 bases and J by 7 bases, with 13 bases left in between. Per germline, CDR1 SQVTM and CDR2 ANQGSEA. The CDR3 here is CSVEDNRRQPQHF. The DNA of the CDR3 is TGCAGCGTTGAGGACAATCGCCGGCAGCCCCAGCATTTT. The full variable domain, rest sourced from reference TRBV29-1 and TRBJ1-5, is SAVISQKPSRDICQRGTSLTIQCQVDSQVTMMFWYRQQPGQSLTLIATANQGSEATYESGFVIDKFPISRPNLTFSTLTVSNMSPEDSSIYLCSVEDNRRQPQHFGDGTRLSIL.

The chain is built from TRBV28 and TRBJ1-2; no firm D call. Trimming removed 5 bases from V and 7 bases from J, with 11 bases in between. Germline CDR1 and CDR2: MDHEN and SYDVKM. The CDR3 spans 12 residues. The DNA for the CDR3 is TGTGCCAGCAGTCAGACGACGGTTGGCTACACCTTC. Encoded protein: CASSQTTVGYTF.

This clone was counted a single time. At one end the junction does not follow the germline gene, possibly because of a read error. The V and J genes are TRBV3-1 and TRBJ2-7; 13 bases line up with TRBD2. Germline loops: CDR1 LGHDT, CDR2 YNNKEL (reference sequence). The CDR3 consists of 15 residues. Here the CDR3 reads CASIRGLAGVYERYF. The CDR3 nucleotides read TGTGCCAGCATCCGAGGACTAGCGGGGGTGTACGAGCGGTACTTC.

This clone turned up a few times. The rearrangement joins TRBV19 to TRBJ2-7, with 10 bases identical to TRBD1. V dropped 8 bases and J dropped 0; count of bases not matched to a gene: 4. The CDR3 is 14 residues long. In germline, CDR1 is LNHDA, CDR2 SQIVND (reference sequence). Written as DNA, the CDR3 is TGTGCCAGTGGTGGGACAGGGGCCTCCTACGAGCAGTACTTC. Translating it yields CASGGTGASYEQYF.

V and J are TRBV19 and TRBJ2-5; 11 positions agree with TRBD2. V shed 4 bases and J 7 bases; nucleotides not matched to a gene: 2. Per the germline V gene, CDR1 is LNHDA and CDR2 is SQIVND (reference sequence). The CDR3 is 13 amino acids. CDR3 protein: CASSNSGRATQYF. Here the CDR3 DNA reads TGTGCCAGTAGTAATAGCGGGAGGGCGACCCAGTACTTC. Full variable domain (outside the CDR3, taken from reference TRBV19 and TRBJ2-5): DGGITQSPKYLFRKEGQNVTLSCEQNLNHDAMYWYRQDPGQGLRLIYYSQIVNDFQKGDIAEGYSVSREKKESFPLTVTSAQKNPTAFYLCASSNSGRATQYFGPGTRLLVL.

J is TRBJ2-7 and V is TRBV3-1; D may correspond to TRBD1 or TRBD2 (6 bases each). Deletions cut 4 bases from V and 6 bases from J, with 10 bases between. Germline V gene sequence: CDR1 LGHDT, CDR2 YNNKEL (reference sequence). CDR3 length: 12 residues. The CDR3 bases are TGTGCCAGCAGCCGACTAGGGGGCGAGCAGTACTTC. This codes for CASSRLGGEQYF.

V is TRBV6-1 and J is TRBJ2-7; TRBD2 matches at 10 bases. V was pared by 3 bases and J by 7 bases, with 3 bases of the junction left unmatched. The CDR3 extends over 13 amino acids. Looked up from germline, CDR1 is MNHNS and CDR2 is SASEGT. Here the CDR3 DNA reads TGTGCCAGCAGTGAGGGACTAGCGTGGGAGCAGTACTTC. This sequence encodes CASSEGLAWEQYF.

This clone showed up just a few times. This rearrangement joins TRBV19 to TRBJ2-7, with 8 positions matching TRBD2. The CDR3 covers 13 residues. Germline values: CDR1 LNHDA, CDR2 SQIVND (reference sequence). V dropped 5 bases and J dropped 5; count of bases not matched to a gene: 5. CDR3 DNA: TGTGCCAGTAGTCCGAGAGCGGGAGACGAGCAGTACTTC. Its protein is CASSPRAGDEQYF.

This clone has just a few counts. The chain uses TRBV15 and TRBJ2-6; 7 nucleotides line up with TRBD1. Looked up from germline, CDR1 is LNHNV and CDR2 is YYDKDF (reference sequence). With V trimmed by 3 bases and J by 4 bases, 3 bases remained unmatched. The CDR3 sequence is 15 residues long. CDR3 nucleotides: TGTGCCACCAGCAGTAGGGGGCGGGGGGCCAACGTCCTGACTTTC. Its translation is CATSSRGRGANVLTF.

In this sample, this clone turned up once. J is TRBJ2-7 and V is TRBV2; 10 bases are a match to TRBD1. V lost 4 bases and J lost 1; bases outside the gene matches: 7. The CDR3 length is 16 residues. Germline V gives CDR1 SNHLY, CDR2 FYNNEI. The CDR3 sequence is CASSALGQGRSYEQYF. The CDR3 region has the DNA TGTGCCAGCAGTGCCCTGGGACAGGGGAGATCCTACGAGCAGTACTTC.

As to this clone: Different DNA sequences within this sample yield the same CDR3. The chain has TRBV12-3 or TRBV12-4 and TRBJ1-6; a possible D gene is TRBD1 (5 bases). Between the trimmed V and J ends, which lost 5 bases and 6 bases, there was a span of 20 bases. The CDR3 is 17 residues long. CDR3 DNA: TGTGCCAGCAGTCCTAGTTTGGGGGTCGTCGGTAATTCACCCCTCCACTTT. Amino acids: CASSPSLGVVGNSPLHF.

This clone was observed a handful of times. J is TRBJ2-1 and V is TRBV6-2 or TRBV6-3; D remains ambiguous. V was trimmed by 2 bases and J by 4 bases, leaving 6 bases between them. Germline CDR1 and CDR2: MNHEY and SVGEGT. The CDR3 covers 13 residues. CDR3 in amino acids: CASSYLNYNEQFF. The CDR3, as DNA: TGTGCCAGCAGTTACCTGAATTACAATGAGCAGTTCTTC.

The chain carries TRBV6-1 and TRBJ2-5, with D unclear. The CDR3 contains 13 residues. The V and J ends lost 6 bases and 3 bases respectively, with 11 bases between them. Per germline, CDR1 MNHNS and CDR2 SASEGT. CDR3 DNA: TGTGCCAGCAGCCGGGCCCCAAAAGAGACCCAGTACTTC. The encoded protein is CASSRAPKETQYF.

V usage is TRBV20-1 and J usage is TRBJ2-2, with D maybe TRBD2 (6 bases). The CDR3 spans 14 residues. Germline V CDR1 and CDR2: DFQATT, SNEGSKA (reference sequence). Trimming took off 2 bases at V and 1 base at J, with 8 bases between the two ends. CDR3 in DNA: TGCAGTGCTAGACTTAGCGGGAACACCGGGGAGCTGTTTTTT. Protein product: CSARLSGNTGELFF.

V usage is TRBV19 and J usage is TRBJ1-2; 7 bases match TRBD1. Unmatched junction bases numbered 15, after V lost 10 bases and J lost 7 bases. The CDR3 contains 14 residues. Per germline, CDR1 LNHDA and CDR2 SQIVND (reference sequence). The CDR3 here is CATWDSLPGGGYTF. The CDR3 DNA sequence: TGTGCCACCTGGGACAGCCTCCCCGGGGGTGGCTACACCTTC.

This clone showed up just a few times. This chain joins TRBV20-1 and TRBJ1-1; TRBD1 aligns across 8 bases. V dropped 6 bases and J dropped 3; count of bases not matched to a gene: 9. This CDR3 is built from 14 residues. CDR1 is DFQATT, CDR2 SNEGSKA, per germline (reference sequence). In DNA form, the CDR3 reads TGCAGTGCCTCCCTTCCAGGGGGCTACACTGAAGCTTTCTTT. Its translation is CSASLPGGYTEAFF.

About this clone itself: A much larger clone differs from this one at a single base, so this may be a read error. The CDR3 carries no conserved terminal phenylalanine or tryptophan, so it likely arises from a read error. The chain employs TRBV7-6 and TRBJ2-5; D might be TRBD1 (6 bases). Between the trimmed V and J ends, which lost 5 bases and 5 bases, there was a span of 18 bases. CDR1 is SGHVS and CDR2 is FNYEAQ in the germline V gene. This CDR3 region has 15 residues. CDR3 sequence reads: CASSLGHLDAETQYL. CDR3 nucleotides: TGTGCCAGCAGCCTGGGACATCTTGACGCGGAGACCCAGTACCTC.

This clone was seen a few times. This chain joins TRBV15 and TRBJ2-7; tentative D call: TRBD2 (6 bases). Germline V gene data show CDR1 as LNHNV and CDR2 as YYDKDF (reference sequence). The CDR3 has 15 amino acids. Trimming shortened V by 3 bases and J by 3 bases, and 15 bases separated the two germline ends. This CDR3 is CATSREVAEDYEQYF. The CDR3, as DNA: TGTGCCACCAGCAGGGAGGTAGCGGAGGACTACGAGCAGTACTTC.

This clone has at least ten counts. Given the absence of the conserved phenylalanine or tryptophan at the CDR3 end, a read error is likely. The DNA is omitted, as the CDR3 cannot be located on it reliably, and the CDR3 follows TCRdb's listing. This chain's CDR3 is CASRSLPRTEETRYL. The chain has TRBV6-1 and TRBJ2-5. Per the germline V gene, CDR1 is MNHNS and CDR2 is SASEGT. The CDR3 contains 15 residues when both ends are counted.

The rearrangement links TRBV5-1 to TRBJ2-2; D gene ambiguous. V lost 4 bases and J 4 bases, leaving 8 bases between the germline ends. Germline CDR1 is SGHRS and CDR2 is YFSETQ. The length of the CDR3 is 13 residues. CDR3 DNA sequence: TGCGCCAGCAGCGCCGGCCCCACCGGGGAGCTGTTTTTT. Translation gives CASSAGPTGELFF.

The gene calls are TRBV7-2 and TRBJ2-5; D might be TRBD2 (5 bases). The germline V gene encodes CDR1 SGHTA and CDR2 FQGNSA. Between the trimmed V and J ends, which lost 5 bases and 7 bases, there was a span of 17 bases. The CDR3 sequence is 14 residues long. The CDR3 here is CASSPPGLAGTQYF. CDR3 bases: TGTGCCAGCAGCCCCCCTGGGCTAGCAGGGACCCAGTACTTC.

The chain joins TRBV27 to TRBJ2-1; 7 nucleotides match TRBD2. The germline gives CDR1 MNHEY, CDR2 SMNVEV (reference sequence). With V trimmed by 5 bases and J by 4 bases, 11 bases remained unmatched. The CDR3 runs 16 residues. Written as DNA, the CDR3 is TGTGCCAGCAGTCTCCCGGGCGGGAGTAGTTACAATGAGCAGTTCTTC. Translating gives CASSLPGGSSYNEQFF.

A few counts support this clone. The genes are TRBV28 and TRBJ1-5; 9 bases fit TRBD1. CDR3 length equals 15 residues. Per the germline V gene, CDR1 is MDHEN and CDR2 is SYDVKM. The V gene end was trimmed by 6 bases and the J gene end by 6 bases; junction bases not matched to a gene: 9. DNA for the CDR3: TGTGCCAGCAGGGATGAGGGGACAGGGAGTCAGCCCCAGCATTTT. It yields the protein CASRDEGTGSQPQHF.

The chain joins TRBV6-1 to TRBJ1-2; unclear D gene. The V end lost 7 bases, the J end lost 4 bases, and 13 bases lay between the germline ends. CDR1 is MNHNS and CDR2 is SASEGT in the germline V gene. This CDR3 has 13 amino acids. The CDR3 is CASIPGNGYGYTF. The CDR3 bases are TGTGCCAGCATACCGGGAAACGGCTATGGCTACACCTTC.

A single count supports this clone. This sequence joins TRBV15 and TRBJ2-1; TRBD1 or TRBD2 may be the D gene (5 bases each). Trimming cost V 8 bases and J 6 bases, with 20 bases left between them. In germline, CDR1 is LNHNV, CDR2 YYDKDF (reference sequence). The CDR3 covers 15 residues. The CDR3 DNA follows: TGTGCCACCGCCGGGACCCGGGTCACCCTCAATGAGCAGTTCTTC. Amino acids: CATAGTRVTLNEQFF.